This T cell receptor (beta chain) appears in the sequencing data of a study of blood T cell repertoires in COVID-19 (dated by TCRdb to the early 2020s). Regarding the complete study: Samples from collaborators originated in the United States, Italy and Spain and spanned both the acute and convalescent phases of COVID-19. Where available, HLA class I and class II types were taken from metadata supplied by the sample provider and were not determined by assay-based typing. The repertoires were released in a freely available public database meant as a resource for research on the immune response to SARS-CoV-2. The material from the prospective study consisted of cDNA or gDNA derived from T cells, B-cell-depleted T cells, or PBMCs. The sample metadata nearly always contained a de-identified subject ID, COVID-19 status, age in years and sex. The samples were drawn from the first 160 participants of the ongoing ImmuneRACE study and from 1,254 subjects provided by 6 global collaborators. Subjects who had been exposed to COVID-19, were actively infected with it, or had recovered from it provided the deeply sampled blood TCRbeta repertoires that made up the dataset.

The immunoSEQ Assay, a bias-controlled multiplex PCR, was used to amplify TCRbeta CDR3 regions from genomic DNA. Processing in the source paper ran as follows. Within the assay, amplification of reference gene primers was used to estimate how many nucleated cells each sample contained. To quantify the absolute abundance of each unique TCRbeta CDR3 rearrangement, sequence reads were collapsed and filtered. For each sample, productive Simpson clonality was calculated by taking the square root of Simpson's diversity index across productive rearrangements. TCRdb limited this immuneACCESS table to in-frame rearrangements with V and J called. A share of clones is missing; checked studies link under half to unresolved V genes, and the rest is unexplained. V and J calls and clone size are given by that table; D and trimming were obtained from the DNA. For this sample there are 450,000 or so clones; over 75% appear just once. The ten largest clones add up to around 1.5% of the sample.

One collaborating source in Seattle enrolled patients during active infection and followed them longitudinally through the course of disease. The collaborating institutions used their own protocols to collect whole blood in K2EDTA tubes. For TCRbeta analysis, collaborators shipped samples in one of three forms: frozen whole blood, isolated PBMCs, or DNA extracted from either of those sample types. A note on this clone: Its antigen remains undetermined. Nothing much larger sits one base from this clone, and base qualities are not available.

On the study overall, not on this receptor specifically: Clinical and demographic metadata were provided uncurated, with the amount varying by source and participant.

The clonotype originates from a woman aged 40-49 years with COVID-19, enrolled during active disease. Material for sequencing was peripheral blood.

The DNA sequence reads TGTGCCAGCAGCAAACAGGGGGCGCGAGATCAGCCCCAGCATTTT. Translation gives CASSKQGARDQPQHF. This receptor chain uses TRBV7-2 and TRBJ1-5, and TRBD1 matches 9 of the central bases. V ends up 5 bases short and J 5 bases short, with an unmatched junction base count of 7. The CDR1 and CDR2 encoded by the germline V gene are SGHTA and FQGNSA. The CDR3 starts with the cysteine, ends with the phenylalanine, and has 15 residues. Of the read, only the CDR3 DNA is kept; its 45 bases are in frame from base 1.